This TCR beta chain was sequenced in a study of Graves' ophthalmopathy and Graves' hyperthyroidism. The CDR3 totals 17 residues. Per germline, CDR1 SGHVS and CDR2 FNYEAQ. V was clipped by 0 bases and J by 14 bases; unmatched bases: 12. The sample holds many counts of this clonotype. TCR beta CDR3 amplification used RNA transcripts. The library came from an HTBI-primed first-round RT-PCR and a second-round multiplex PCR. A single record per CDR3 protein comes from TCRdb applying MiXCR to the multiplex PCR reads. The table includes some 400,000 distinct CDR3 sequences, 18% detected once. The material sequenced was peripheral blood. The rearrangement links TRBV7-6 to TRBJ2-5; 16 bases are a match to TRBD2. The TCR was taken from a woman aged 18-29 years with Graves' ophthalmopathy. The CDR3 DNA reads TGTGCCAGCAGCTTAGCAAACACCGGGACTAGCGGGGGGGGCTCCTACTTC. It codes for CASSLANTGTSGGGSYF.